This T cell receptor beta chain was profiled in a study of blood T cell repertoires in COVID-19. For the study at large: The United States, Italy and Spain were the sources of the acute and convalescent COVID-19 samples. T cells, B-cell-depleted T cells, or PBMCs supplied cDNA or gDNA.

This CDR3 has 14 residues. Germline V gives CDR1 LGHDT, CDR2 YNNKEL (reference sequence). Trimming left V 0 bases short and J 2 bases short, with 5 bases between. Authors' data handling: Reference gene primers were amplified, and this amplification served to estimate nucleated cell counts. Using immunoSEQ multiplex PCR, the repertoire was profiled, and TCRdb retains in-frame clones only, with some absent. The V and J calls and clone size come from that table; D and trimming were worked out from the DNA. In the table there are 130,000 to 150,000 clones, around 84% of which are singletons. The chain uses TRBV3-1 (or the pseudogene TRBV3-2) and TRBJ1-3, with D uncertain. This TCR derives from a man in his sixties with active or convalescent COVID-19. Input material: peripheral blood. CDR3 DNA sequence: TGTGCCAGCAGCCAAGAGGCAGCTGGAAACACCATATATTTT. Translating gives CASSQEAAGNTIYF.